The entry below describes one T cell receptor (beta chain). The draw of peripheral blood yielded ten milliliters from each donor. The data stem from a study of blood T cells in healthy people across ages. Through a sample-barcoded 5' primer and a J-beta primer mix, a second PCR was run for 7 to 11 cycles. A 12-random-nucleotide template-switch adaptor tagged each cDNA molecule. Every sample returned 2.5 million or more CDR3-containing paired-end reads. TCRdb re-derived calls from the 5' RACE reads in MiXCR, one entry per CDR3 protein. Of about 720,000 distinct CDR3 sequences listed, 20% to 25% are singletons. Trimming stripped 5 bases from V and 2 bases from J, with 15 bases between. Germline lookup yields CDR1 LNHDA and CDR2 SQIVND (reference sequence). This CDR3 is 16 amino acids long.

This clonotype was sampled from a man in his 70s in good health. V usage is TRBV19 and J usage is TRBJ2-2; possible D gene TRBD2, 5 bases. Specimen: blood. CDR3 nucleotides: TGTGCCAGTAGTGATAGGACTGGGATAAACACCGGGGAGCTGTTTTTT. Protein sequence: CASSDRTGINTGELFF.